This entry features one T cell receptor (beta chain) sequence. Its antigen is currently unknown. The source of the sample is a study of siplizumab effects on memory and regulatory T cells. Study findings and constraints: Left unconfirmed was the suppressive function of proliferating Tregs from siplizumab cultures.

Generated by immunoSEQ multiplex PCR, the TCRdb table keeps only in-frame clones and is missing some. The sample consists of about 100,000 clones, 94% of them appearing once. Germline CDR1 and CDR2: LNHNV and YYDKDF (reference sequence). CDR3 length: 20 amino acids. V gave up 5 bases and J gave up 2 bases; unmatched junction bases: 16. The receptor was isolated from a human donor in good health. Sequencing used non-Treg CD4+ T cells sorted from blood. The V call is TRBV15, the J call TRBJ2-6, with 9 bases that match TRBD2. CDR3 nucleotide sequence: TGTGCCACCAGCCGACGTACCGGGACTAGCTTCTCAGCTGGGGCCAACGTCCTGACTTTC. Its protein product is CATSRRTGTSFSAGANVLTF.